The T cell receptor beta chain described here comes from a study of OX40 agonist ivuxolimab in advanced cancers. For the wider study: Ivuxolimab was a fully human IgG2 agonistic monoclonal antibody targeting the costimulatory receptor OX40 (CD134). The point of sequencing TCRbeta in the periphery was to test whether ivuxolimab changed TCR sequence diversity and drove clonal T-cell expansion. In the dose-escalation cohort, 82.7% of patients were male, and the mean age was roughly 60 years, with a range of about 20 to 79. Intravenous ivuxolimab was administered to patients every 2 weeks at six dose levels: 0.01, 0.1, 0.3, 1.5, 3 and 10 mg/kg. Patients were allowed to have had prior anti-PD-1, anti-PD-L1 or anti-CTLA-4 therapy, and around two fifths of the dose-escalation patients had been treated with checkpoint inhibitors. Of the 50 to 55 dose-escalation patients, hepatocellular carcinoma was present in about 19, melanoma in around 15, renal cell carcinoma in 9 and head and neck cancer in 9. Partial responses occurred in three dose-escalation patients: two with cutaneous melanoma and one with hepatocellular carcinoma. The paper describes the monotherapy dose-escalation part (N ≈ 52 patients) of the phase I trial of ivuxolimab.

Broader findings and caveats from the paper: Low levels of normalized T-cell clonal expansion were also shown by some nonresponding patients. At doses from 0.1 to 3.0 mg/kg, clonal expansion was seen in both CD4+ and CD8+ blood T cells between baseline and week 6. Which antigens the clonally expanded peripheral T cells were specific for was not determined. In the 0.1-3.0 mg/kg groups, partial responders were among the patients with the lowest normalized peripheral clonal expansion, particularly in CD8+ T cells. After ivuxolimab, expanded clones were on average more numerous among CD8+ T cells than among CD4+ T cells.

For sequencing of the TCRbeta CDR3 region, genomic DNA was extracted from the sorted cells. The immunoSEQ Assay was used for sequencing of TCRbeta CDR3 regions. As stored in TCRdb, this immuneACCESS dataset retains in-frame rearrangements with V and J assigned. A fraction of the clones does not appear; measured against another copy, unresolved V genes explain less than half of the discrepancy, and the remainder lacks a known reason. The sample table records about 40,000 clones; 86% of these occur just once. The biggest ten clones account for 2% to 3% of the sample. Concerning this clone itself: The antigen it recognizes is unknown. Within one base of it there is no much larger clone, and no base qualities were kept.

For CDR1 and CDR2, the germline V gene lists LGHNA and YSLEER. V ends up 4 bases short and J 5 bases short, with an unmatched junction base count of 13. The CDR3 numbers 19 residues from cysteine through phenylalanine. The read is trimmed to its CDR3 DNA, 57 bases read in frame from base 1. The trial excluded patients who had a history of autoimmune disease or were on systemic immunosuppression. Peripheral blood for TCR sequencing was collected from all dose cohorts at baseline, on cycle 4 day 1, and on cycle 7 day 1. Samples were obtained from an open-label, multicenter, first-in-human phase I dose-escalation trial of ivuxolimab. Adults with locally advanced or metastatic melanoma, renal cell, hepatocellular, or head and neck squamous cell carcinoma were enrolled in the trial. Before TCR sequencing, CD4+ T cells and CD8+ T cells were sorted from peripheral blood as separate populations.

The rearrangement joined TRBV4-3 to TRBJ2-2, with 13 bases matching TRBD2. The clonotype was recovered from an adult with an advanced solid tumor such as melanoma, head and neck, liver or kidney cancer. The source material was CD4+ or CD8+ T cells sorted from blood, sampled in a trial of the OX40 agonist ivuxolimab. CDR3 reads: CASSPRALAGGPFTGELFF. The base sequence is TGCGCCAGCAGCCCGAGGGCACTAGCGGGGGGGCCTTTTACCGGGGAGCTGTTTTTT.